The present T cell receptor (beta chain) was sequenced within a study of regulatory T cells in long-lasting Graves disease. Study outcomes and limitations: TCR diversity was lower in persistent than newly diagnosed Graves' disease.

iRepertoire HTBI primers and Arm-PCR of CDR3 regions built TCR beta libraries. In the original analysis: Sample data revealed under 75 TRBV and under 15 TRBJ segments. One entry per CDR3 protein, called by TCRdb with MiXCR from the multiplex PCR reads. The V and J calls and clone size are TCRdb's, not the authors'. The profile shows 650,000 to 850,000 distinct CDR3 sequences, 25% to 30% of them singletons. This sample's time point: persistent/refractory GD, antithyroid drugs over 5 years with positive TRAb. Generation of the TCR library employed RNA extracted from PBMCs. American Thyroid Association guidelines defined Graves' disease diagnosis. With regard to this clonotype: Its antigen remains unknown.

Trimming cost V 0 bases and J 0 bases, with 11 bases left between them. The CDR3 contains 15 residues. Germline V gene sequence: CDR1 DFQATT, CDR2 SNEGSKA (reference sequence). The chain uses TRBV20-1 and TRBJ1-1; D unresolved. The receptor was derived from a female donor with Graves disease. Sequences were derived from peripheral blood mononuclear cells (PBMCs), sampled when the disease was refractory, from a patient treated with antithyroid drugs. The CDR3 protein is CSARDLRTLNTEAFF. CDR3 bases: TGCAGTGCTAGAGATCTGCGTACTCTGAACACTGAAGCTTTCTTT.